The 21 T cell receptor beta chains in this list originate from one sample, sequenced in a study of cytomegalovirus exposure and HLA in healthy donors. Amplification used 60 Vbeta primers and 13 Jbeta primers. Assay: immunoSEQ multiplex PCR; the TCRdb copy retains only in-frame clones and omits some. The sample gives about 120,000 clones, about three quarters of which show up once; roughly 3.3% is in the top ten. The sequenced material came from PBMCs. These receptors all come from a woman aged 25 to 39 in good health and CMV-seropositive.

CDR3 nucleotide sequence: TGTGCCAGCAGCTGGGGACAGCATGAAGCTTTCTTT. Translation gives CASSWGQHEAFF. V gene TRBV7-2 combines with J gene TRBJ1-1, with 7 bases aligning to TRBD1. This CDR3 spans 12 amino acids. Germline trimming cut 4 bases from V and 7 bases from J; bases unmatched to any gene: 3. The germline CDR1 and CDR2 sequences are SGHTA and FQGNSA.

This chain connects TRBV14 to TRBJ2-3; 13 positions agree with TRBD2. Germline values: CDR1 SGHDN, CDR2 FVKESK. The CDR3 runs 15 residues. The V and J ends lost 4 bases and 8 bases, in that order; junction bases with no gene match: 6. The CDR3 nucleotides read TGTGCCAGCAGCCTTACTAGCGGGGGGGCCGGTACGCAGTATTTT. It yields the protein CASSLTSGGAGTQYF.

This clone was detected only a few times. The J gene is TRBJ1-5, the V gene TRBV28; TRBD1 matches 9 bases. CDR1 and CDR2 from the germline V gene are MDHEN and SYDVKM. The CDR3 spans 17 residues. Losses at the gene ends were 6 bases for V and 2 bases for J; bases not matched to a gene: 11. Here the CDR3 reads CASSSYRGRFGNQPQHF. The CDR3 DNA reads as TGTGCCAGCAGCAGCTACAGGGGGCGGTTTGGCAATCAGCCCCAGCATTTT.

Details on this clone: One junction end disagrees with the germline gene, perhaps due to a read error. The chain has TRBV7-9 and TRBJ2-2, with D perhaps matching TRBD1 (5 bases). CDR3 size: 14 residues. Germline-derived CDR1 and CDR2 are SEHNR and FQNEAQ (reference sequence). The CDR3 sequence is CSSSEDTGAGELFF. The CDR3 DNA reads TGTTCCAGCAGCGAGGACACTGGGGCCGGGGAGCTGTTTTTT.

The chain couples TRBV4-1 to TRBJ1-4, with D possibly TRBD1 on 5 matching bases. The germline CDR1 and CDR2 sequences are MGHRA and YSYEKL. The CDR3 length is 17 residues. Deletions cut 1 base from V and 7 bases from J, with 19 bases between. This chain's CDR3 is CASSQVGFGQGGEKLFF. CDR3 nucleotide sequence: TGCGCCAGCAGCCAAGTAGGGTTTGGGCAGGGCGGTGAAAAACTGTTTTTT.

The chain has TRBV28 and TRBJ2-1, with 14 bases identical to TRBD2. Unmatched junction bases numbered 8, after V lost 4 bases and J lost 3 bases. Germline-derived CDR1 and CDR2 are MDHEN and SYDVKM. CDR3 length: 18 residues. The CDR3 DNA sequence: TGTGCCAGCAGTTCCCCTGGACTAGCGGGGGGCCGCTACAATGAGCAGTTCTTC. Its protein product is CASSSPGLAGGRYNEQFF.

The V call is TRBV6-1, the J call TRBJ2-7; TRBD2 matches at 13 bases. The CDR3 spans 15 residues. V was clipped by 5 bases and J by 3 bases; unmatched bases: 4. CDR1 is MNHNS, CDR2 SASEGT, per germline. This CDR3 is CASSRLAGGLYEQYF. As DNA, the CDR3 is TGTGCCAGCAGTCGACTAGCGGGGGGCCTCTACGAGCAGTACTTC.

The V gene is TRBV28, the J gene TRBJ2-1; TRBD2 agrees at 8 bases. The CDR3 totals 14 residues. With V trimmed by 7 bases and J by 3 bases, 5 bases remained unmatched. Germline values: CDR1 MDHEN, CDR2 SYDVKM. The CDR3 sequence: CASTPAGVYNEQFF. In DNA form, the CDR3 reads TGTGCCAGCACCCCAGCGGGGGTCTACAATGAGCAGTTCTTC. Drawing the rest from reference TRBV28 and TRBJ2-1, the complete variable domain is DVKVTQSSRYLVKRTGEKVFLECVQDMDHENMFWYRQDPGLGLRLIYFSYDVKMKEKGDIPEGYSVSREKKERFSLILESASTNQTSMYLCASTPAGVYNEQFFGPGTRLTVL.

The rearrangement joins TRBV18 to TRBJ1-1, with TRBD1 as a possible D gene (6 bases). V was cut by 4 bases and J by 1 base, with 10 bases left in between. Per the germline V gene, CDR1 is KGHSH and CDR2 is LQKENI. CDR3 length: 14 amino acids. Written as DNA, the CDR3 is TGTGCCAGCTCACAGGGGGGGTCGAACACTGAAGCTTTCTTT. It is translated as CASSQGGSNTEAFF.

The chain uses TRBV2 and TRBJ1-6; no clear D gene. Germline V gene lookup returns CDR1 SNHLY and CDR2 FYNNEI. This CDR3 is built from 14 residues. V was pared by 6 bases and J by 6 bases, with 12 bases between. CDR3: CASRKMGGNSPLHF. As DNA, the CDR3 is TGTGCCAGCAGAAAAATGGGAGGTAATTCACCCCTCCACTTT.

J is TRBJ1-1 and V is TRBV2, with 7 bases that match TRBD1. Germline trimming cut 5 bases from V and 5 bases from J; bases unmatched to any gene: 17. The CDR3 sequence is 17 residues long. Looked up from germline, CDR1 is SNHLY and CDR2 is FYNNEI. The CDR3 loop reads CASSPLGQFNVGTEAFF. The DNA of the CDR3 is TGTGCCAGCAGTCCCTTGGGACAGTTCAACGTAGGGACTGAAGCTTTCTTT. Together with reference TRBV2 and TRBJ1-1, the CDR3 gives the full variable domain: EPEVTQTPSHQVTQMGQEVILRCVPISNHLYFYWYRQILGQKVEFLVSFYNNEISEKSEIFDDQFSVERPDGSNFTLKIRSTKLEDSAMYFCASSPLGQFNVGTEAFFGQGTRLTVV.

V gene TRBV18 combines with J gene TRBJ1-5, with no clear D. This CDR3 comprises 14 residues. The germline gives CDR1 KGHSH, CDR2 LQKENI. Deletions cut 6 bases from V and 3 bases from J, with 12 bases between. The CDR3 sequence is CASSTMGDNQPQHF. The CDR3 nucleotides are TGTGCCAGCTCTACGATGGGAGACAATCAGCCCCAGCATTTT.

The V gene is TRBV7-2, the J gene TRBJ1-4; 9 bases are a match to TRBD1. This CDR3 has 15 amino acids. Germline CDR1 and CDR2: SGHTA and FQGNSA. Germline trimming cut 3 bases from V and 5 bases from J; bases unmatched to any gene: 4. Here the CDR3 reads CASSFLGTGNEKLFF. CDR3 in DNA: TGTGCCAGCAGCTTTCTCGGGACAGGGAATGAAAAACTGTTTTTT.

The rearrangement uses TRBV19 and TRBJ2-5, with 9 bases identical to TRBD2. This CDR3 spans 15 amino acids. The germline V gene has CDR1 LNHDA and CDR2 SQIVND (reference sequence). Trimming at V came to 4 bases and at J to 2 bases, leaving 5 bases not matched to a gene. CDR3 sequence: CASSKLAGWQETQYF. In DNA, the CDR3 is TGTGCCAGTAGTAAACTAGCGGGTTGGCAAGAGACCCAGTACTTC.

This chain uses TRBV7-3 with TRBJ1-1; D possibly corresponds to TRBD1 (6 bases). Per the germline V gene, CDR1 is SGHTA and CDR2 is FQGTGA. Between the trimmed V and J ends, which lost 4 bases and 0 bases, there was a span of 15 bases. The CDR3 consists of 16 residues. CDR3 region: CASSSKTGLMNTEAFF. The CDR3 nucleotides are TGTGCCAGCAGCTCAAAAACAGGGCTGATGAACACTGAAGCTTTCTTT. The full variable domain, its missing parts supplied by reference TRBV7-3 and TRBJ1-1, is GAGVSQTPSNKVTEKGKYVELRCDPISGHTALYWYRQSLGQGPEFLIYFQGTGAADDSGLPNDRFFAVRPEGSVSTLKIQRTERGDSAVYLCASSSKTGLMNTEAFFGQGTRLTVV.

The chain links TRBV7-9 to TRBJ1-2; D unclear. The CDR3 sequence is 12 residues long. V lost 7 bases to trimming and J lost 8 bases, with 14 bases between them. Germline CDR1 and CDR2: SEHNR and FQNEAQ (reference sequence). CDR3 sequence (DNA): TGTGCCAGCACCCGGCCTCTGGAGGGCTACACCTTC. Its translation: CASTRPLEGYTF.

This chain connects TRBV7-9 to TRBJ2-1; TRBD1 matches at 10 bases. In germline, CDR1 is SEHNR, CDR2 FQNEAQ (reference sequence). Trimming at V came to 5 bases and at J to 6 bases, leaving 13 bases not matched to a gene. This CDR3 has 17 amino acids. The DNA for the CDR3 is TGTGCCAGCAGCCCCAGCCGGGGACAGGGGCAACCCAATGAGCAGTTCTTC. Its protein is CASSPSRGQGQPNEQFF.

The rearrangement links TRBV5-6 to TRBJ1-1; TRBD1 matches 7 bases. CDR3 length: 17 residues. V shed 0 bases, J shed 4 bases, and the junction held 12 bases outside the gene matches. Germline CDR1 is SGHDT and CDR2 is YYEEEE. CDR3 bases: TGTGCCAGCAGCTTGGCCCTCCGACAGGGAGAAGGCACTGAAGCTTTCTTT. As protein: CASSLALRQGEGTEAFF.

With regard to this clone: The same CDR3 can be traced to other DNA sequences in this sample. The V gene is TRBV7-2, the J gene TRBJ1-6; D gene unclear. This CDR3 is 14 amino acids long. V lost 5 bases and J lost 10, with 15 bases in between. CDR1 is SGHTA and CDR2 is FQGNSA in the germline V gene. CDR3 region: CASSLMEVGSPLHF. CDR3 nucleotide sequence: TGTGCCAGCAGCCTAATGGAGGTTGGCTCACCCCTCCACTTT.

The chain couples TRBV6-5 to TRBJ1-4; 10 bases match TRBD1. The V segment lost 6 bases and the J segment 7 bases; nucleotides outside the gene matches: 5. Germline-derived CDR1 and CDR2 are MNHEY and SVGAGI. The length of the CDR3 is 14 residues. CDR3 bases: TGTGCCAGCAGGACAGGGGGCTACGGTGAAAAACTGTTTTTT. It translates to CASRTGGYGEKLFF.

The chain is built from TRBV7-2 and TRBJ1-2; 8 bases agree with TRBD1. Germline values: CDR1 SGHTA, CDR2 FQGNSA. With V trimmed by 5 bases and J by 6 bases, 8 bases remained unmatched. The CDR3 spans 14 residues. In DNA form, the CDR3 reads TGTGCCAGCAGCCTCAAAGACAGGGGCAATGGCTACACCTTC. Protein product: CASSLKDRGNGYTF.